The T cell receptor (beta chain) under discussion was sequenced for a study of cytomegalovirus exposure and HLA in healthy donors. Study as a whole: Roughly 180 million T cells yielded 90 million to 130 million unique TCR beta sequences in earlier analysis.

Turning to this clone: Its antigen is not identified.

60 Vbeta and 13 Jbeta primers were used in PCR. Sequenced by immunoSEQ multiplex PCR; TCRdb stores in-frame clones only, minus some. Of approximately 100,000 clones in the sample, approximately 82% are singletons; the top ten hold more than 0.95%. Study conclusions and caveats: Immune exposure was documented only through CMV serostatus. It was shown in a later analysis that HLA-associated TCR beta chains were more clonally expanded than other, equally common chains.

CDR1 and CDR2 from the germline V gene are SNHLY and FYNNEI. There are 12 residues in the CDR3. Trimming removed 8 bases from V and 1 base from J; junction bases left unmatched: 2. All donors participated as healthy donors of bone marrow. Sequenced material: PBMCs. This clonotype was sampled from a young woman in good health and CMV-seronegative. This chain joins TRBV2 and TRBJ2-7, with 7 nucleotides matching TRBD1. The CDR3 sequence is CASRGQSYEQYF. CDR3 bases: TGTGCCAGCCGGGGACAGTCCTACGAGCAGTACTTC.